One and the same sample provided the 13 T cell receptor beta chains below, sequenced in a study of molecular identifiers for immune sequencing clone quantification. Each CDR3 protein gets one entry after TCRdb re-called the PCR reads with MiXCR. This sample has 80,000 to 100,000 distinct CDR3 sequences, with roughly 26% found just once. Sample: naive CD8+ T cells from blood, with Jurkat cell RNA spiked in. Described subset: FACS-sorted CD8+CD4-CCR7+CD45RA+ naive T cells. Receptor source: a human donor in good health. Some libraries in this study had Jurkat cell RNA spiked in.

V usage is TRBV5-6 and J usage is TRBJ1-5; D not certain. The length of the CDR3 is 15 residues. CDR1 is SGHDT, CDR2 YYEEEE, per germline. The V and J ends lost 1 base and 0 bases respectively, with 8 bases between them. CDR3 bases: TGTGCCAGCAGCTTGTTCGGTTATAGCAATCAGCCCCAGCATTTT. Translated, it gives CASSLFGYSNQPQHF.

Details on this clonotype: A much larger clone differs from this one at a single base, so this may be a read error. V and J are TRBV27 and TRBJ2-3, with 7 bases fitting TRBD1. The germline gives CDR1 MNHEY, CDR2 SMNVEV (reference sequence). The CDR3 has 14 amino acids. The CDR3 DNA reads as TGTGCCAGCAGTACCAGACAGGGCACAGATGCGCAGTATTTT. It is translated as CASSTRQGTDAQYF.

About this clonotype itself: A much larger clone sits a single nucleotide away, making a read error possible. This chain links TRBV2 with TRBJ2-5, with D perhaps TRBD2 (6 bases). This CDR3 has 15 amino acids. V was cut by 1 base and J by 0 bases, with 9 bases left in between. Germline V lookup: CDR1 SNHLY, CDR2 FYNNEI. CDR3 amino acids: CASSEGRRDQETQYF. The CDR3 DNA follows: TGTGCCAGCAGTGAAGGGCGGAGGGACCAAGAGACCCAGTACTTC.

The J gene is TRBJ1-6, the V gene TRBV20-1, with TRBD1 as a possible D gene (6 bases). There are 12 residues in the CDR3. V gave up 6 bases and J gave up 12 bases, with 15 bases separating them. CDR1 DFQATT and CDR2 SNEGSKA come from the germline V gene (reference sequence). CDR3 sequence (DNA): TGCAGTGCCCAACAGGGTGGGGGACCCCTCCACTTT. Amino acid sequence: CSAQQGGGPLHF.

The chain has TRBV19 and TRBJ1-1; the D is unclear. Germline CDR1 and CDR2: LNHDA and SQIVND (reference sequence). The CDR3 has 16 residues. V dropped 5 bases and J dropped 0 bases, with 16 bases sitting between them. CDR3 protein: CASSSATYTLNTEAFF. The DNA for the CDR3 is TGTGCCAGTAGTTCGGCAACTTACACACTGAACACTGAAGCTTTCTTT. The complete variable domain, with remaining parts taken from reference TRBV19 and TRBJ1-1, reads DGGITQSPKYLFRKEGQNVTLSCEQNLNHDAMYWYRQDPGQGLRLIYYSQIVNDFQKGDIAEGYSVSREKKESFPLTVTSAQKNPTAFYLCASSSATYTLNTEAFFGQGTRLTVV.

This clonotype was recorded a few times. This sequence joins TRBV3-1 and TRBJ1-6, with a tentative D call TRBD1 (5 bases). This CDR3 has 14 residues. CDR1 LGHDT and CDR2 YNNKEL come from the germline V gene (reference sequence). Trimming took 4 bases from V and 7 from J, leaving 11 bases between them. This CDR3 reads CASSPPWGNSPLHF. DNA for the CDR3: TGTGCCAGCAGCCCCCCCTGGGGGAATTCACCCCTCCACTTT. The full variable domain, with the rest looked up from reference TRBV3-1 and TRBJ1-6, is DTAVSQTPKYLVTQMGNDKSIKCEQNLGHDTMYWYKQDSKKFLKIMFSYNNKELIINETVPNRFSPKSPDKAHLNLHINSLELGDSAVYFCASSPPWGNSPLHFGNGTRLTVT.

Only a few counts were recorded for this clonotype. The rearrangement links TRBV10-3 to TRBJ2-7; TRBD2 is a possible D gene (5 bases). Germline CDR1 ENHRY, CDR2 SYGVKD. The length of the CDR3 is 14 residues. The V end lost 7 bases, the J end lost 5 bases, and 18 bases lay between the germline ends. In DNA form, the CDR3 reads TGTGCCATCAAGCCTCCGGGATTCCAGGACGAGCAGTACTTC. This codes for CAIKPPGFQDEQYF.

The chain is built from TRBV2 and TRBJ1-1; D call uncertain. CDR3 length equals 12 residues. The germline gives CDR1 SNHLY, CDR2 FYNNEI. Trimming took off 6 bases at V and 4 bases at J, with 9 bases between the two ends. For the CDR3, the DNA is TGTGCCAGCAGAGAGGGATTCACTGAAGCTTTCTTT. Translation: CASREGFTEAFF.

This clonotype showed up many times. The CDR3 loop is CSVVLQGQVTYEQYF. CDR3 in DNA: TGCAGCGTTGTACTGCAGGGACAGGTTACCTACGAGCAGTACTTC. This chain links TRBV29-1 with TRBJ2-7; 8 bases are shared with TRBD1. V lost 4 bases, J lost 2 bases, and 10 bases stayed unmatched. The CDR3 length is 15 residues. The germline CDR1 and CDR2 sequences are SQVTM and ANQGSEA.

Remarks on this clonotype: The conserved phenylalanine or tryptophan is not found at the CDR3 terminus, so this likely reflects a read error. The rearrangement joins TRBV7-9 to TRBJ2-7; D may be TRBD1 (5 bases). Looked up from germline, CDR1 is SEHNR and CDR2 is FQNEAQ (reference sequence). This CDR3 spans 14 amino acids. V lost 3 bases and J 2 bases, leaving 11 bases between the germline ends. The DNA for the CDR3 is TGTGCCAGCAGCTTCGCAGGGCCGACCTACGAGCAGTACTCC. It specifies CASSFAGPTYEQYS.

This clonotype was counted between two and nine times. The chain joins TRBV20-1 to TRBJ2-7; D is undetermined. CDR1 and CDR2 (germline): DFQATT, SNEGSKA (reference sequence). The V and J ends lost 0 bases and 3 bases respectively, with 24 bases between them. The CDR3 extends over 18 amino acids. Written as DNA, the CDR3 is TGCAGTGCTAGAGATCTTGACTCCATCGGGTTTAAGGGCTACGAGCAGTACTTC. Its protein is CSARDLDSIGFKGYEQYF.

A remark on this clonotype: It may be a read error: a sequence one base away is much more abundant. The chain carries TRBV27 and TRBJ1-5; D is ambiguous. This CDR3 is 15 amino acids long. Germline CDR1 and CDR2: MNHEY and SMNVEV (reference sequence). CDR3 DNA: TGTGCCAGCAGTTTATCAGGGAATAGCAAACAGCCCCAGCATTTT. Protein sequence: CASSLSGNSKQPQHF.

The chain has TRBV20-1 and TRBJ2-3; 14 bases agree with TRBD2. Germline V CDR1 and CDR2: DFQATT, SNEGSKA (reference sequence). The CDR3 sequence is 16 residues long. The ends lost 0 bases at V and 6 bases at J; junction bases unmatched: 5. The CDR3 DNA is TGCAGTGCTAGAGAGACTAGCGGGAGGGCCCGGGATACGCAGTATTTT. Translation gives CSARETSGRARDTQYF.